The clone carrying this TCR beta chain came up once. Clones were sequenced by immunoSEQ multiplex PCR, and TCRdb holds only the in-frame ones, with some missing. The data contain some 11,000 clones, under 90% of them seen just once; the ten biggest clones take up less than 2%. CDR1 and CDR2 (germline): SGDLS, YYNGEE. The CDR3 has 15 amino acids. J gave up 0 bases and V 6 bases, and 8 bases lay outside the gene matches. The data were obtained in a study of immune evolution from preneoplasia to lung adenocarcinoma. The clonotype was recovered from a person in their 70s with lung adenocarcinoma. The sequenced sample consisted of FFPE minimally invasive lung adenocarcinoma tissue. This chain links TRBV9 with TRBJ1-2, with TRBD1 matching over 7 bases. CDR3 in DNA: TGTGCCAGCACCGAGACAGGGTTTGCTAACTATGGCTACACCTTC. Translating it yields CASTETGFANYGYTF. Variable domain in full (rest from reference TRBV9 and TRBJ1-2): DSGVTQTPKHLITATGQRVTLRCSPRSGDLSVYWYQQSLDQGLQFLIQYYNGEERAKGNILERFSAQQFPDLHSELNLSSLELGDSALYFCASTETGFANYGYTFGSGTRLTVV.